Below are 8 T cell receptor beta chains sequenced from a single sample in a study of T cells in tumors after PD-1 blockade (dated by TCRdb to between 2019 and 2020). Libraries were prepared through the immunoSEQ multiplex PCR assay. TCRdb stores this immuneACCESS table with in-frame sequences only. Part of the clones is absent; in the studies checked, under half of the shortfall reflects unresolved V genes, and no reason is known for the rest. In all, the sample holds approximately 45,000 clones, and more than 65% of those were seen once. The ten largest clones capture 8.7% of the sample. Material: PBMCs, obtained before anti-PD-1 therapy. The source is a human donor with advanced basal cell or squamous cell carcinoma (not recorded which).

This clone was counted a single time. The chain joins TRBV5-6 to TRBJ2-5; the match to TRBD2 covers 11 bases. With V trimmed by 4 bases and J by 4 bases, 6 bases remained unmatched. This CDR3 contains 15 residues. The germline V gene has CDR1 SGHDT and CDR2 YYEEEE. CDR3 bases: TGTGCCAGCAGCAAACTAGCGGGGGTCCGAGAGACCCAGTACTTC. Amino acid sequence: CASSKLAGVRETQYF. Full variable domain (outside the CDR3, taken from reference TRBV5-6 and TRBJ2-5): DAGVTQSPTHLIKTRGQQVTLRCSPKSGHDTVSWYQQALGQGPQFIFQYYEEEERQRGNFPDRFSGHQFPNYSSELNVNALLLGDSALYLCASSKLAGVRETQYFGPGTRLLVL.

In nucleotides, the CDR3 is TGTGCCAGCAGCCAAGCGGCTACAATCGAATCGTCCTACGAGCAGTACTTC. This sequence encodes CASSQAATIESSYEQYF. The chain has TRBV4-2 and TRBJ2-7, with no clear D. Germline CDR1 reads LGHNA; CDR2 reads YNFKEQ. V shed 1 base and J shed 1 base, with 17 bases lying between them. The CDR3 contains 17 residues.

The V call is TRBV27, the J call TRBJ2-2; D perhaps matches TRBD2 (5 bases). The germline gives CDR1 MNHEY, CDR2 SMNVEV (reference sequence). The CDR3 extends over 14 amino acids. Trimming took off 2 bases at V and 2 bases at J, with 6 bases between the two ends. The CDR3 DNA reads TGTGCCAGCAGTTTAGAGGGAAACACCGGGGAGCTGTTTTTT. This gives the protein CASSLEGNTGELFF.

This chain joins TRBV5-1 and TRBJ2-3; the D call may be TRBD1 or TRBD2 (7 bases each). There are 16 residues in the CDR3. Germline V gene sequence: CDR1 SGHRS, CDR2 YFSETQ. Trimming took off 5 bases at V and 3 bases at J, with 19 bases between the two ends. The CDR3 DNA is TGCGCCAGCAGTTCCAGGGGGGGTAGCAGGACAGATACGCAGTATTTT. Translating gives CASSSRGGSRTDTQYF. The variable domain in full, completed from reference TRBV5-1 and TRBJ2-3, reads KAGVTQTPRYLIKTRGQQVTLSCSPISGHRSVSWYQQTPGQGLQFLFEYFSETQRNKGNFPGRFSGRQFSNSRSEMNVSTLELGDSALYLCASSSRGGSRTDTQYFGPGTRLTVL.

The gene calls are TRBV3-1 (or the pseudogene TRBV3-2) and TRBJ2-1, with TRBD1 identical over 7 bases. Germline V lookup: CDR1 LGHDT, CDR2 YNNKEL (reference sequence). The CDR3 has 16 amino acids. The trim removed 4 bases at V and 7 bases at J, leaving 13 bases unmatched. In DNA, the CDR3 is TGTGCCAGCAGCCGCTCGACAGGGCCTGGGGATAATGAGCAGTTCTTC. Translated: CASSRSTGPGDNEQFF.

The V call is TRBV7-6, the J call TRBJ1-2, with a weak D call TRBD1 (6 bases). Germline loops: CDR1 SGHVS, CDR2 FNYEAQ. The CDR3 runs to 15 residues. Trimming removed 1 base from V and 5 bases from J, with 14 bases in between. CDR3 protein: CASSLVGGGPYGYTF. CDR3 DNA sequence: TGTGCCAGCAGCTTAGTCGGAGGGGGTCCATATGGCTACACCTTC.

The chain couples TRBV11-3 to TRBJ1-4, with D perhaps TRBD1 (6 bases). Germline CDR1 and CDR2: SGHNT and YENEEA. The V gene lost 4 bases and the J gene lost 3 bases, with 9 bases spanning the gap. This CDR3 spans 14 amino acids. The CDR3 DNA is TGTGCCAGCAGCTATGGGGGCGCTAATGAAAAACTGTTTTTT. It specifies CASSYGGANEKLFF.

In DNA form, the CDR3 reads TGCGCCAGCAGCATCGCGAACACCGGGGAGCTGTTTTTT. Amino acids: CASSIANTGELFF. J is TRBJ2-2 and V is TRBV5-1; D ambiguous. Germline V gene sequence: CDR1 SGHRS, CDR2 YFSETQ. This CDR3 spans 13 amino acids. V lost 4 bases and J lost 0, with 4 bases in between.